The T cell receptor beta chain under discussion was sequenced for a study of cytomegalovirus exposure and HLA in healthy donors. Points from the study as a whole: Upon later analysis, HLA-associated TCR beta chains proved more clonally expanded than other, equally common chains.

For this clone: Its antigen is as yet unknown.

Trimming left V 3 bases short and J 8 bases short, with 16 bases between. The CDR3 is made up of 14 amino acids. Germline values: CDR1 MDHEN, CDR2 SYDVKM. PCR employed 60 Vbeta and 13 Jbeta primers. Assay used: immunoSEQ multiplex PCR; TCRdb lists only in-frame clones, some missing. The table lists about 93,000 clones, 60% to 80% of them singletons. The chain joins TRBV28 to TRBJ1-1; D gene ambiguous. The sequencing sample was made of PBMCs. The sequence came from a boy aged 5-17 years in good health and CMV-seronegative. The CDR3 sequence is CASSLVEWGGEAFF. The CDR3 DNA reads as TGTGCCAGCAGTTTGGTGGAATGGGGAGGCGAAGCTTTCTTT.